A selection of T cell receptor beta chains follows, all from one sample in a study of prognosis after radiotherapy for stage I lung cancer. TCRdb reanalysed the multiplex PCR reads using MiXCR and keeps one entry per CDR3 protein. The sample has about 26,000 distinct CDR3 sequences, 25% to 30% seen once. Sequenced material: PBMCs, taken before or after stereotactic body radiation therapy (not recorded which). The receptors originated from a donor aged 50 or older with non-small cell lung cancer. CDR3s include the opening cysteine and the closing phenylalanine or tryptophan. Rows give clone size only sometimes, using once, few, many, or a class for an expanded clone.

V gene	clone size	CDR3 protein
TRBV7-2	-	CASSLRTQNQPQHF
TRBV12-3/TRBV12-4	many	CASSLVASGGGEQFF
TRBV6-1	many	CASSALQGNGNQPQHF
TRBV6-5	-	CASSSGLAGESEQYF
TRBV5-1	many	CASSLGTWTGGTEAFF
TRBV19	-	CASSWTGRGNVYTF
TRBV4-2	many	CASSHNQVADYEQYF
TRBV3-1	many	CASSHENLGYTF
TRBV5-1	many	CASSPGWGGGASYNEQFF
TRBV11-2	many	CASSKNGPGGYTF
TRBV20-1	many	CSPKGGADTQYF
TRBV27	many	CASSFRTRTDTQYF
TRBV5-1	many	CASSLTSGAPAQETQYF
TRBV7-9	many	CASSLNRGGNTEAFF
TRBV5-1	-	CASDPTGGFRETQYF
TRBV19	many	CASSPSRDRPQYF
TRBV30	-	CAWRKGTGGHEQYF
TRBV29-1	-	CSVEDRGRRTEAFF
TRBV6-2/TRBV6-3	-	CASKRHGSTGANVLTF
TRBV2	many	CASSDGEGSYEQYF
TRBV30	many	CAWSGTLASQPQHF
TRBV6-6	once	CASSYSLRGTYNEQFF
TRBV19	many	CASSILRQDGTGELFF
TRBV5-1	many	CASSFGGPSGTKFKNEKLFF
TRBV6-1	medium-sized	CASSEEVGSGSYEQYF
TRBV6-4	medium-sized	CASSAGPYNSPLHF
TRBV7-9	many	CASSLQLAGGETQYF
TRBV7-3	-	CASSLKGNTGELFF
TRBV6-4	many	CASSGTWLGTQYF
TRBV27	many	CASSFLTGELFF
TRBV7-9	many	CASSSSDRTISYEQYF
TRBV30	many	CAWSRQTIYEQYF